A selection of T cell receptor beta chains follows, all from one sample in a study of blood T cell repertoires in COVID-19. Profiled with immunoSEQ multiplex PCR; TCRdb holds only in-frame clones, not every one. The sample lists 250,000 to 400,000 clones, about 91% occurring once. Sequencing was performed on peripheral blood. Receptors originate from a woman aged 25 to 39 with COVID-19, enrolled during active disease. The CDR3 runs from the conserved cysteine through the conserved F or W. Each record gives: J gene, clone size, D gene, V gene, CDR3 DNA, CDR3 protein. The D gene is left open where the match is weak. For some rows the clone size is stated as once, few or many, or as a class when expanded; others skip it.

TRBJ1-2	-	TRBD1	TRBV10-3	TGTGCCATCACCCCGGGACAGGGAGATGGCTACACCTTC	CAITPGQGDGYTF
TRBJ1-3	-	-	TRBV28	TGTGCCAGCAGGGATACAGGATGGGCTGGAAACACCATATATTTT	CASRDTGWAGNTIYF
TRBJ2-4	-	TRBD2	TRBV4-1	TGCGCCAGCAGCCAAGTGGGACTAGCGGGCGGGGACATTCAGTACTTC	CASSQVGLAGGDIQYF
TRBJ2-7	once	-	TRBV21-1	TGTGCCAGCACCGTATTTTTCTACCAGGGACAGGTAATTGACGAGCAGTACTTC	CASTVFFYQGQVIDEQYF
TRBJ1-1	-	TRBD1	TRBV29-1	TGCAGCGTTGCCGGGACAGGGGTAGTAGCTTTCTTT	CSVAGTGVVAFF
TRBJ2-1	-	TRBD2	TRBV5-1	TGCGCCAGCAGCCCTATTAGCGGGGGGGCTCGGGATGAGCAGTTCTTC	CASSPISGGARDEQFF
TRBJ1-2	few	TRBD1	TRBV19	TGTGCCAGTTCCTATCAGGGGGCACACTATGGCTACACCTTC	CASSYQGAHYGYTF
TRBJ1-2	once	TRBD1	TRBV6-5	TGTGCCAGCATCCCCACAGGGGTCTATGGCTACACCTTC	CASIPTGVYGYTF
TRBJ2-1	-	TRBD2	TRBV7-6	TGTGCCAGCAGCAAGAGCGGGGGGGCGGACAATGAGCAGTTCTTC	CASSKSGGADNEQFF
TRBJ2-2	-	-	TRBV2	TGTGCCAGCGGGACTAACACCGGGGAGCTGTTTTTT	CASGTNTGELFF
TRBJ1-5	-	-	TRBV7-2	TGTGCCAGCAGCTTTACATTGGCAGGGGCTCCGCATTTT	CASSFTLAGAPHF
TRBJ2-1	-	-	TRBV5-6	TGTGCCAGCAGCTTGCGCAATGAGCAGTTCTTC	CASSLRNEQFF
TRBJ2-5	-	TRBD2	TRBV25-1	TGTGCCAGCAGTGAATACAGGGGACTAGCGGGACAAGAGACCCAGTACTTC	CASSEYRGLAGQETQYF
TRBJ2-7	-	TRBD2	TRBV2	TGTGCCAGCAGTGACAGCGGGGGGGCCTACGAGCAGTACTTC	CASSDSGGAYEQYF
TRBJ1-2	-	TRBD1	TRBV6-1	TGTGCCAGCAGTGAACAGCCTTCGACAGGGATTGGCTACACCTTC	CASSEQPSTGIGYTF
TRBJ2-3	-	TRBD2	TRBV5-1	TGCGCCAGCAGCTCCACTAGCGGGGGGGTAGATACGCAGTATTTT	CASSSTSGGVDTQYF
TRBJ1-4	-	-	TRBV30	TGTGCCTGGAGTTCGACGGGGGGACGAGGGGAAAAACTGTTTTTT	CAWSSTGGRGEKLFF
TRBJ1-1	-	TRBD1	TRBV6-5	TGTGCCAGCAGTTACACCGCGACAGGGGCAGAAGCTTTCTTT	CASSYTATGAEAFF
TRBJ1-1	-	-	TRBV13	TGTGCCAGCAGCATCCCGGCGGGCGGAAGCACTGAAGCTTTCTTT	CASSIPAGGSTEAFF
TRBJ1-4	-	-	TRBV19	TGTGCCAGTAGTGTGGGCCCTGAAAAACTGTTTTTT	CASSVGPEKLFF
TRBJ2-5	-	-	TRBV19	TGTGCCAGTAGTATTATCGGTAGCGCGGAGACCCAGTACTTC	CASSIIGSAETQYF
TRBJ2-6	-	-	TRBV11-2	TGTGCCAGCAGCTTATCCCTAGTCTACTCTGGGGCCAACGTCCTGACTTTC	CASSLSLVYSGANVLTF
TRBJ1-2	-	-	TRBV6-5	TGTGCCAGCAGTTACTCGTTCACATCAGCTAACTATGGCTACACCTTC	CASSYSFTSANYGYTF
TRBJ2-2	-	-	TRBV7-3	TGTGCCAGCAGCTTAAAGGGAGGACACACGAACACCGGGGAGCTGTTTTTT	CASSLKGGHTNTGELFF
TRBJ1-2	-	TRBD1	TRBV19	TGTGCCAGTGTCAGGGGGGACTATGGCTACACCTTC	CASVRGDYGYTF
TRBJ1-5	-	TRBD1	TRBV19	TGTGCCAGCAGGGGGACTCGCAATCAGCCCCAGCATTTT	CASRGTRNQPQHF
TRBJ1-2	few	-	TRBV4-1	TGCGCCAGCAGCCCGCGATCCTTCAGGGTAGACTATGGCTACACCTTC	CASSPRSFRVDYGYTF
TRBJ2-5	-	TRBD2	TRBV4-1	TGCGCCAGCAGCCAAGTGGCGGCGGTAGCGGGGGACCAAGAGACCCAGTACTTC	CASSQVAAVAGDQETQYF
TRBJ1-5	-	TRBD1	TRBV6-4	TGTGCCAGCAGTGATCCAGGGGGCCGGGGCAATCAGCCCCAGCATTTT	CASSDPGGRGNQPQHF
TRBJ1-2	-	TRBD1	TRBV18	TGTGCCAGCTCACCACTTCAACAGGGGGAGCCAGGCGGCTACACCTTC	CASSPLQQGEPGGYTF
TRBJ2-2	-	TRBD2	TRBV6-5	TGTGCCAGCAGTTACACGGGACTAGCAAGGGCCGGGGAGCTGTTTTTT	CASSYTGLARAGELFF
TRBJ1-1	-	-	TRBV12-3/TRBV12-4	TGTGCCAGCAGTAAACAGAACACTGAAGCTTTCTTT	CASSKQNTEAFF
TRBJ1-1	few	TRBD1	TRBV6-5	TGTGCCAGCAGTAAGGACAGGGCAGCGACTGAAGCTTTCTTT	CASSKDRAATEAFF
TRBJ1-5	-	-	TRBV2	TGTGCCAGCAGCCTAATTTACGAAGGCAATCAGCCCCAGCATTTT	CASSLIYEGNQPQHF
TRBJ2-2	-	-	TRBV9	TGTGCCAGCAGCGTCTTGAGGATGCCTTTTAACACCGGGGAGCTGTTTTTT	CASSVLRMPFNTGELFF
TRBJ1-4	-	-	TRBV4-3	TGCGCCAGCAGCCAAGATCCATCTCCGGGTGCAACTAATGAAAAACTGTTTTTT	CASSQDPSPGATNEKLFF
TRBJ2-7	-	-	TRBV4-2	TGTGCCAGCAGCCAAGAAGACCAGGGTATAGTCTACGAGCAGTACTTC	CASSQEDQGIVYEQYF
TRBJ1-3	few	-	TRBV24-1	TGTGCCACCAGTGACCCAGGGGAGACTGGAAACACCATATATTTT	CATSDPGETGNTIYF
TRBJ1-2	-	-	TRBV7-2	TGTGCCAGCAGCTTAGGCGGGGCCGAGGATCACTTC	CASSLGGAEDHF
TRBJ1-1	-	-	TRBV19	TGTGCCAGTAGTATCAAAGGGGGATTGGCTGAAGCTTTCTTT	CASSIKGGLAEAFF
TRBJ1-5	-	-	TRBV2	TGTGCCAGCAGTACCTCCGGGGAGTTAGCCCAGCATTTT	CASSTSGELAQHF
TRBJ1-3	-	-	TRBV7-9	TGTGCCAGCAGCCCAGGGACTTGGGACACCATATATTTT	CASSPGTWDTIYF
TRBJ1-2	-	TRBD1	TRBV2	TGTGCCAGTAGCCGGGACAGCTATGGCTACACCTTC	CASSRDSYGYTF
TRBJ1-2	-	TRBD1	TRBV5-1	TGCGCCAGCAGCTTGGGAGAGGTCAGGGGGCGCGATGACTATGGCTACACCTTC	CASSLGEVRGRDDYGYTF
TRBJ2-3	-	-	TRBV9	TGTGCCAGCAGCACCGGGACTGTGGCTGGTACGCAGTATTTT	CASSTGTVAGTQYF